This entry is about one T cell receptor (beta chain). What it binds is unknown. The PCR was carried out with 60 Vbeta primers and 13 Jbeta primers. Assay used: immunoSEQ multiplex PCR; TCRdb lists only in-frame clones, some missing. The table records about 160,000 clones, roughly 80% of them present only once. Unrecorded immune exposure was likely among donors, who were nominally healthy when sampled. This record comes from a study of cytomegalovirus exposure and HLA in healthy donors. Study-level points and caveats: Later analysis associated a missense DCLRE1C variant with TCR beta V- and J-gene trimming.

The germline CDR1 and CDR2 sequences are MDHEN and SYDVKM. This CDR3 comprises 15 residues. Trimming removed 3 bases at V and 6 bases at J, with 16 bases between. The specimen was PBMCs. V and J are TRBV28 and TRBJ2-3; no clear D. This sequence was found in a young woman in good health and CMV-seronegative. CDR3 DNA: TGTGCCAGCAGTTTTCGTCGAGCTCACGCCGATACGCAGTATTTT. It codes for CASSFRRAHADTQYF.